These 15 T cell receptor beta chains came from one sample sequenced in a study of post-analysis software for immune sequencing data. General observations from the study: Patients had higher frequencies than controls of five TRBV segments, including TRBV5-6, TRBV5-1 and TRBV20-1.

These receptors' targets are unknown. TCR beta libraries were prepared from cDNA with unique molecular identifiers. TCRdb used MiXCR to reprocess the PCR reads, holding one entry per CDR3 protein. The table has approximately 570,000 distinct CDR3 sequences, roughly 45% seen once. Sequencing was performed on blood. Every receptor here comes from a girl aged 5-17 years with multiple sclerosis.

This chain connects TRBV12-3 or TRBV12-4 to TRBJ1-6; D ambiguous. V was shortened by 0 bases and J by 6 bases, with 6 bases between the two germline ends. The CDR3 contains 14 residues. CDR3 DNA: TGTGCCAGCAGTTTAGCGGGTCTTAATTCACCCCTCCACTTT. Its translation is CASSLAGLNSPLHF.

As to this clonotype: The DNA is left out, because the CDR3 cannot be placed on it with certainty; the CDR3 is given as TCRdb lists it. CDR3 region: CISVPDPGFQETQYF. The gene calls are TRBV7-5 and TRBJ2-5. TRBV7-5 is a pseudogene. Both ends counted, the CDR3 spans 15 residues.

This clonotype came up once. The chain couples TRBV10-3 to TRBJ2-1; TRBD2 might be the D (6 bases). The V and J ends lost 10 bases and 8 bases respectively, with 12 bases between them. This CDR3 is built from 11 residues. From germline, CDR1 is ENHRY and CDR2 SYGVKD. As DNA, the CDR3 is TGTGCCAGCCTAACGGGGGATGAGCAGTTCTTC. It is translated as CASLTGDEQFF.

The chain uses TRBV20-1 and TRBJ2-5, with unresolved D. The CDR3 is 14 residues long. Germline CDR1 DFQATT, CDR2 SNEGSKA (reference sequence). Trimming took off 1 base at V and 1 base at J, with 10 bases between the two ends. CDR3 coding DNA: TGCAGTGCTAGAGCCCGTAACCTCCAAGAGACCCAGTACTTC. It yields the protein CSARARNLQETQYF.

The chain employs TRBV12-3 or TRBV12-4 and TRBJ2-5; D is possibly TRBD2 (5 bases). CDR3 length: 15 residues. With 0 bases removed from V and 11 bases from J, the gap between germline ends came to 19 bases. The CDR3 region is CASSLAGAAVLEQYF. As DNA, the CDR3 is TGTGCCAGCAGTTTAGCGGGAGCCGCTGTGTTGGAGCAGTACTTC.

The chain's CDR3 is CASSPGQGARETQYF. CDR3 nucleotides: TGCGCCAGCAGCCCCGGACAGGGGGCTCGAGAGACCCAGTACTTC. The rearrangement links TRBV5-1 to TRBJ2-5; 11 bases fit TRBD1. The J segment lost 4 bases and the V segment lost 4 bases, leaving 6 bases of the junction unmatched. Germline CDR1 reads SGHRS; CDR2 reads YFSETQ. The CDR3 totals 15 residues.

The V and J genes are TRBV12-3 or TRBV12-4 and TRBJ1-4; D is unclear. V lost 3 bases to trimming and J lost 4 bases, with 9 bases between them. This CDR3 contains 14 residues. The CDR3 nucleotides read TGTGCCAGCAGTTTGTCGGACTTTAATGAAAAACTGTTTTTT. Translated, it gives CASSLSDFNEKLFF.

This chain connects TRBV30 to TRBJ1-2; 8 nucleotides align to TRBD1. CDR1 and CDR2 from the germline V gene are GTSNPN and SVGIG (reference sequence). CDR3 length: 12 residues. The V and J ends lost 1 base and 7 bases, in that order; junction bases with no gene match: 2. The CDR3 region is CAWSETGVGYTF. CDR3 nucleotide sequence: TGTGCCTGGAGTGAGACAGGGGTTGGCTACACCTTC.

This clonotype is a singleton in its sample. The rearrangement uses TRBV13 and TRBJ2-7; TRBD1 matches 9 bases. The CDR3 is 15 residues long. Germline trimming cut 5 bases from V and 7 bases from J; bases unmatched to any gene: 12. Germline V gene data show CDR1 as PRHDT and CDR2 as FYEKMQ (reference sequence). CDR3 protein: CASSAPGQGRREQYF. The CDR3 bases are TGTGCCAGCAGCGCACCGGGACAGGGACGGAGAGAGCAGTACTTC.

This sequence joins TRBV3-1 and TRBJ2-7; 8 bases are a match to TRBD2. The trim removed 4 bases at V and 2 bases at J, leaving 7 bases unmatched. Per the germline V gene, CDR1 is LGHDT and CDR2 is YNNKEL (reference sequence). The CDR3 is made up of 15 amino acids. The CDR3 DNA is TGTGCCAGCAGCCCCCGCAGGCGGGGGGCCTACGAGCAGTACTTC. Its protein product is CASSPRRRGAYEQYF.

The sample holds a few counts of this clonotype. The chain carries TRBV6-1 and TRBJ2-7; TRBD1 is a possible D gene (6 bases). V was trimmed by 6 bases and J by 3 bases, leaving 12 bases between them. Germline V CDR1 and CDR2: MNHNS, SASEGT. This CDR3 is 13 amino acids long. CDR3 amino acids: CASSFGTNYEQYF. The CDR3 DNA is TGTGCCAGCAGCTTTGGGACAAACTACGAGCAGTACTTC.

V usage is TRBV7-9 and J usage is TRBJ1-1; D is unresolved. Germline V gene data show CDR1 as SEHNR and CDR2 as FQNEAQ (reference sequence). Trimming removed 3 bases at V and 0 bases at J, with 8 bases between. This CDR3 contains 14 residues. As DNA, the CDR3 is TGTGCCAGCAGCTTCGGGATCATGAACACTGAAGCTTTCTTT. This translates into CASSFGIMNTEAFF.

This clonotype was seen a few times. This chain links TRBV9 with TRBJ2-7; 7 bases are shared with TRBD2. V shed 0 bases and J 3 bases; nucleotides not matched to a gene: 3. CDR3 length equals 14 residues. Germline V lookup: CDR1 SGDLS, CDR2 YYNGEE. CDR3 bases: TGTGCCAGCAGCGTAGGCGGGAGAGTCTACGAGCAGTACTTC. As protein: CASSVGGRVYEQYF.

This clonotype was seen at least ten times. The DNA for the CDR3 is TGTGCCAGCAGCCCCCGGACAGGGGGTTACGAGCAGTACTTC. Its translation is CASSPRTGGYEQYF. The V call is TRBV6-5, the J call TRBJ2-7; the match to TRBD1 covers 10 bases. Germline loops: CDR1 MNHEY, CDR2 SVGAGI. Trimming cost V 6 bases and J 4 bases; bases outside gene matches: 6. The CDR3 runs to 14 residues.

The genes are TRBV13 and TRBJ1-2, with TRBD1 identical over 9 bases. V gave up 4 bases and J gave up 6 bases; unmatched junction bases: 3. The germline V gene has CDR1 PRHDT and CDR2 FYEKMQ (reference sequence). The CDR3 spans 13 residues. The CDR3 is CASSSQGADGYTF. The CDR3 DNA sequence: TGTGCCAGCAGCTCACAGGGGGCCGATGGCTACACCTTC.